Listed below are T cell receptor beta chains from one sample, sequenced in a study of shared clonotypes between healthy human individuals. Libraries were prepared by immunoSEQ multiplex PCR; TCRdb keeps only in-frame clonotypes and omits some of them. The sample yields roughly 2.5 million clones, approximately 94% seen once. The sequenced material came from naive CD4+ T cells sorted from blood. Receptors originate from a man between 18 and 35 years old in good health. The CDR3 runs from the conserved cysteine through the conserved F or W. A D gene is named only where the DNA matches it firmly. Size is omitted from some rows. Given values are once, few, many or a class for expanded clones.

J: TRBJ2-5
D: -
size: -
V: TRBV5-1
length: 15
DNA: TGCGCCAGCAGCTTGGATGGGACGAGAGGAGAGACCCAGTACTTC
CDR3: CASSLDGTRGETQYF

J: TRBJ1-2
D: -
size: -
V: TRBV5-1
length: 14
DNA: TGCGCCAGCAGCCCGGGACGAACGAACTATGGCTACACCTTC
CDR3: CASSPGRTNYGYTF

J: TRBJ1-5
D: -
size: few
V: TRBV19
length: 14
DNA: TGTGCCAGTAGCCACGGGGGTAATAATCAGCCCCAGCATTTT
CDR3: CASSHGGNNQPQHF

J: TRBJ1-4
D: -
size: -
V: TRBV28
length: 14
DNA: TGTGCCAGCAGTACACAGGAATTGAATGAAAAACTGTTTTTT
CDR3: CASSTQELNEKLFF

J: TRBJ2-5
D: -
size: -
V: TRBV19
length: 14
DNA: TGTGCCAGTAGTATGAGTGGTTTACAAGAGACCCAGTACTTC
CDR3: CASSMSGLQETQYF

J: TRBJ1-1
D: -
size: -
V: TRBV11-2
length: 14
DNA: TGTGCCAGCAGCTTAGTAGAGGGGAGGGCTGAAGCTTTCTTT
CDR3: CASSLVEGRAEAFF

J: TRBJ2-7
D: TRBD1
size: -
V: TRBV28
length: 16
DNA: TGTGCCAGCATGCCCGGACAGGGGAGGAATACCTACGAGCAGTACTTC
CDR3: CASMPGQGRNTYEQYF

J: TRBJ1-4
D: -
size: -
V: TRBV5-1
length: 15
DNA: TGCGCCAGCAGCTTGGAGCCAGCAACTAATGAAAAACTGTTTTTT
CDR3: CASSLEPATNEKLFF

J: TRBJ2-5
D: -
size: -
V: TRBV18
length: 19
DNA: TGTGCCAGCTCACCACTAGGCCTCGCCGAAGGACAGCCCAGGGGGGCCCAGTACTTC
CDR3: CASSPLGLAEGQPRGAQYF

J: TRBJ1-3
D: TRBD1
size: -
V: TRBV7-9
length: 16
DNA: TGTGCCAGCAGCGCTAGCCTGACAGGGAGAGGAGACACCATATATTTT
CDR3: CASSASLTGRGDTIYF

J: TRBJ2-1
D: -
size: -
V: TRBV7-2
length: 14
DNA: TGTGCCAGCAGTTCGGAGGTCTCCTACAATGAGCAGTTCTTC
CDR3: CASSSEVSYNEQFF

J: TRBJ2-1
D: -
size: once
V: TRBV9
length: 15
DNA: TGTGCCAGCAGCCCCTCAGGGAGCTCCTACAATGAGCAGTTCTTC
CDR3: CASSPSGSSYNEQFF

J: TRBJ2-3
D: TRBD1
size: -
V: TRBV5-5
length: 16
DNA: TGTGCCAGCAGCAGCTACAGGGGGCCAAGCACAGATACGCAGTATTTT
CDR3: CASSSYRGPSTDTQYF

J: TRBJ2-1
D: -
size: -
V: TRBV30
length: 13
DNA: TGTGCCTGGAGTGTACAAAGGGGCGGTGAGCAGTTCTTC
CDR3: CAWSVQRGGEQFF

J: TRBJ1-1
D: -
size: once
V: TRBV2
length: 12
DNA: TGTGCCAGCAGTGACGAGGTCACTGAAGCTTTCTTT
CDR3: CASSDEVTEAFF

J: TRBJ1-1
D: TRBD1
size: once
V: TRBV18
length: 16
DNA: TGTGCCAGCTCACCTCAAGGACAGGGGGCCGGTACTGAAGCTTTCTTT
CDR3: CASSPQGQGAGTEAFF

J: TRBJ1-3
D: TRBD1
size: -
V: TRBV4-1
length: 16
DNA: TGCGCCAGCAGCCAACCACCGACAGGGACTGGAAACACCATATATTTT
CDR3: CASSQPPTGTGNTIYF

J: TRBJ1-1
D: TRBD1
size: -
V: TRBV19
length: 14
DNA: TGTGCCAGTAGCATCAGGGGGCCCAACACTGAAGCTTTCTTT
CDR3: CASSIRGPNTEAFF

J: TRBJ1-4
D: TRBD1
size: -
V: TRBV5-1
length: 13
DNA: TGCGCCAGCCGGGACAGTCAGAATGAAAAACTGTTTTTT
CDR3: CASRDSQNEKLFF

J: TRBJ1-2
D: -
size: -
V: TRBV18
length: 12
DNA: TGTGCCAGCTCCGCGGGGACCTATGGCTACACCTTC
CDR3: CASSAGTYGYTF

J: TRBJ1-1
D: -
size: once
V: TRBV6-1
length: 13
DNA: TGTGCCAGCAGTGAGGGACGGAACACTGAAGCTTTCTTT
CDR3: CASSEGRNTEAFF

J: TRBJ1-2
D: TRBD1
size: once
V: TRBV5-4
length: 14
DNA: TGTGCCAGCAGCTTGATGGACAGGGACTATGGCTACACCTTC
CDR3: CASSLMDRDYGYTF

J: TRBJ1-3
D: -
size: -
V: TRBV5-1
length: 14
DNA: TGCGCCAGCAGCTTGACAGGGTATGGAAACACCATATATTTT
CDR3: CASSLTGYGNTIYF

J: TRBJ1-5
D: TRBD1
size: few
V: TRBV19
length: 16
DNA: TGTGCCAGTAGTGTCTGGACAGGGGGATTTGAACAGCCCCAGCATTTT
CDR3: CASSVWTGGFEQPQHF

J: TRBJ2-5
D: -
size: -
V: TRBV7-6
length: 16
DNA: TGTGCCAGCAGCTTAGACCGGCGAGGAAGACGGGGGACCCAGTACTTC
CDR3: CASSLDRRGRRGTQYF

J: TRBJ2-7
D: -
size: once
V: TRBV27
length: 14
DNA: TGTGCCAGCAGTCGGGACCGCCAAGTGTACGAGCAGTACTTC
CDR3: CASSRDRQVYEQYF

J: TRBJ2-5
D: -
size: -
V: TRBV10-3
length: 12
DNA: TGTGCCATCAGGGGCGCGGGAGAGACCCAGTACTTC
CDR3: CAIRGAGETQYF

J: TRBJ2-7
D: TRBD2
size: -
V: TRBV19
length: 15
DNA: TGTGCCAGTAGTAAACCGGGACTAGGGTCCTACGAGCAGTACTTC
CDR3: CASSKPGLGSYEQYF

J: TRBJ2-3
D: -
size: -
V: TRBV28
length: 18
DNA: TGTGCCAGCAGTTTCTCCCCGGACCTGAGGCCGATCCTCTATACGCAGTATTTT
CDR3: CASSFSPDLRPILYTQYF

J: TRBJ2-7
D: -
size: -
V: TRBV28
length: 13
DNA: TGTGCCAGCAGTTTGGCAGGGCCTCGGGAGCAGTACTTC
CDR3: CASSLAGPREQYF

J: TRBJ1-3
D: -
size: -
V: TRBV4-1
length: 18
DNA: TGCGCCAGCAGCCAAGGATCGGCTCTCAAGCTAACTGGAAACACCATATATTTT
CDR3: CASSQGSALKLTGNTIYF

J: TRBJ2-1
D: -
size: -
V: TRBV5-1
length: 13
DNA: TGCGCCAGCAGCTCGGGACTTCCGAATGAGCAGTTCTTC
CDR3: CASSSGLPNEQFF

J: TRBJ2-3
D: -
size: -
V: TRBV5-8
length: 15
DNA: TGTGCCAGCAGCTCGGGACATACGCCGACAGATACGCAGTATTTT
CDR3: CASSSGHTPTDTQYF

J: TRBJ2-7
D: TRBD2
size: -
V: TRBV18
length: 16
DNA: TGTGCCAGCTCACCATGGGGCACTAGCGGGGCCTACGAGCAGTACTTC
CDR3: CASSPWGTSGAYEQYF

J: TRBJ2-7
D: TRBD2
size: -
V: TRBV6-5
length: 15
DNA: TGTGCCAGCAGGGTCGGACTAGCGGGAGGGTACGAGCAGTACTTC
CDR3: CASRVGLAGGYEQYF

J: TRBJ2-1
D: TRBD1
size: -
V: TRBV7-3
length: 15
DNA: TGTGCCAGCGGGTCCCGGACAGGGGACCGGGTTGAGCAGTTCTTC
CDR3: CASGSRTGDRVEQFF

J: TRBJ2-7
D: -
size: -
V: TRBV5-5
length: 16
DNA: TGTGCCAGCAGCCTGCTCGGGAAAATCATCCCCTACGAGCAGTACTTC
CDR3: CASSLLGKIIPYEQYF

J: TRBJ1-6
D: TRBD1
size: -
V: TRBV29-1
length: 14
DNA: TGCAGCGTTGCGGTACAGGGGCGGAATTCACCCCTCCACTTT
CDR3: CSVAVQGRNSPLHF

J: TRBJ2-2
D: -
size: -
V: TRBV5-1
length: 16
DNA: TGCGCCAGCAGCCTTGGTGGGTTCCTGAACACCGGGGAGCTGTTTTTT
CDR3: CASSLGGFLNTGELFF

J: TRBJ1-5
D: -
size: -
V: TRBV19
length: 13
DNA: TGTGCAACGGGGACCGCGAGCAATCAGCCCCAGCATTTT
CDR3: CATGTASNQPQHF

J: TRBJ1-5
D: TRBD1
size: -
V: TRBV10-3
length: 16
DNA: TGTGCCATCAGTGAGTCCCAAGGGGGCAGCAATCAGCCCCAGCATTTT
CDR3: CAISESQGGSNQPQHF

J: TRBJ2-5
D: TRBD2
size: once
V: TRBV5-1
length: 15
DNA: TGCGCCAGCAGCCCGGAGGCGGGGGGCCTGCTGGCCCAGTACTTC
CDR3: CASSPEAGGLLAQYF